Below are 26 T cell receptor beta chains sequenced from a single sample in a study of T-cell reconstitution after alpha-beta-depleted transplantation in children listed by TCRdb under 2016. The library was prepared using PCR. The sample was run on an Illumina HiSeq 2500. Molecular barcoding was employed in the preparation of TCR libraries, with unique molecular identifiers being used to normalize TCRbeta repertoire quantification. The public reads were reprocessed in TCRdb via fastp at Q25 and MiXCR, keeping in-frame beta chains. When rows share a CDR3 protein, they turn into one entry using the most common DNA and genes. Here the sample has hundreds of thousands of distinct CDR3 sequences; about 16% occur a single time. 3.3% of the sample lies in the top ten. The sample here was PBMCs from the stem cell graft donor, taken from the stem cell graft. The receptor set was obtained from a human donor who donated a stem cell graft to a child with acute lymphoblastic leukemia.

V is TRBV15 and J is TRBJ2-7, with 7 bases lining up with TRBD2. The CDR3 totals 13 residues. Germline trimming cut 3 bases from V and 6 bases from J; bases unmatched to any gene: 5. The V gene's germline CDR1 is LNHNV and CDR2 YYDKDF (reference sequence). The CDR3 here is CATSRLGGSEQYF. CDR3 sequence (DNA): TGTGCCACCAGCAGGCTGGGAGGGTCCGAGCAGTACTTC.

The chain joins TRBV4-2 to TRBJ2-6; D gene ambiguous. V dropped 0 bases and J dropped 0 bases, with 6 bases sitting between them. Germline lookup yields CDR1 LGHNA and CDR2 YNFKEQ. The CDR3 length is 16 residues. For the CDR3, the DNA is TGTGCCAGCAGCCAAGATCAAGGCTCTGGGGCCAACGTCCTGACTTTC. Amino acid sequence: CASSQDQGSGANVLTF.

This clonotype showed up just a few times. The chain has TRBV29-1 and TRBJ2-7; 9 bases map to TRBD1. Germline CDR1 is SQVTM and CDR2 is ANQGSEA. Unmatched junction bases numbered 1, after V lost 6 bases and J lost 1 base. The CDR3 is made up of 12 amino acids. The CDR3 loop is CSVGTGSYEQYF. In nucleotides, the CDR3 is TGCAGCGTAGGGACAGGGTCCTACGAGCAGTACTTC.

This clonotype was seen more than once but under ten times. DNA of the CDR3: TGCAGTGCTATAAGCCCCCTCATAGCGGGAGTGCCCTACGAGCAGTACTTC. Its protein product is CSAISPLIAGVPYEQYF. The J gene is TRBJ2-7, the V gene TRBV20-1, with TRBD2 matching over 9 bases. Germline V gene sequence: CDR1 DFQATT, CDR2 SNEGSKA (reference sequence). This CDR3 has 17 residues. After removal of 4 bases from V and 2 bases from J, the junction contained 15 bases not matched to a gene.

This clonotype was picked up many times. This chain uses TRBV11-2 with TRBJ1-1; 10 nucleotides match TRBD1. Germline trimming cut 5 bases from V and 6 bases from J; bases unmatched to any gene: 9. The CDR3 contains 15 residues. The germline V gene has CDR1 SGHAT and CDR2 FQNNGV. CDR3 sequence: CASSDPGQGSAEAFF. The CDR3 nucleotides read TGTGCCAGCAGCGATCCGGGACAGGGGTCGGCTGAAGCTTTCTTT.

In this sample, this clonotype turned up a few times. The V and J genes are TRBV29-1 and TRBJ1-2; TRBD1 might be the D (6 bases). CDR3 size: 16 residues. Germline V gene data show CDR1 as SQVTM and CDR2 as ANQGSEA. Trimming pared 6 bases from V and 2 bases from J, leaving 22 bases between. This CDR3 is CSVKKSGGSRNYGYTF. The CDR3 DNA sequence: TGCAGCGTCAAAAAAAGCGGGGGCAGTCGAAACTATGGCTACACCTTC.

This clonotype was detected a few times. The chain has TRBV6-4 and TRBJ2-2; 9 bases are a match to TRBD2. Germline CDR1 MRHNA, CDR2 SNTAGT. This CDR3 spans 14 amino acids. The junction had 4 bases not matched to a gene; V was cut back by 5 bases and J by 6 bases. The CDR3 sequence: CASSPRTSAGELFF. The CDR3 nucleotides are TGTGCCAGCAGTCCTCGGACTAGCGCCGGGGAGCTGTTTTTT.

The chain employs TRBV29-1 and TRBJ2-1, with D unclear. CDR1 and CDR2 (germline): SQVTM, ANQGSEA. V dropped 4 bases and J dropped 5 bases, with 9 bases sitting between them. This CDR3 is built from 12 residues. The CDR3 reads CSVGTRNNEQFF. The CDR3 DNA reads TGCAGCGTTGGGACGAGAAACAATGAGCAGTTCTTC.

V and J are TRBV2 and TRBJ1-5, with D uncertain. V lost 5 bases to trimming and J lost 1 base, with 12 bases between them. The CDR3 runs to 15 residues. In germline, CDR1 is SNHLY, CDR2 FYNNEI. The CDR3 DNA sequence: TGTGCCAGCAGTCCTAATCGCCAGAGCAATCAGCCCCAGCATTTT. It codes for CASSPNRQSNQPQHF.

This clonotype was seen a few times. This chain uses TRBV27 with TRBJ2-7, with a possible D match to TRBD2 (6 bases). Germline V lookup: CDR1 MNHEY, CDR2 SMNVEV (reference sequence). Trimming cost V 6 bases and J 2 bases, with 17 bases left between them. This CDR3 contains 15 residues. The DNA for the CDR3 is TGTGCCAGCAGCTCACTGGGACTCGGGGCCTACGAGCAGTACTTC. Protein sequence: CASSSLGLGAYEQYF.

The chain joins TRBV11-2 to TRBJ2-3, with 8 nucleotides matching TRBD1. The germline CDR1 and CDR2 sequences are SGHAT and FQNNGV. The trim removed 1 base at V and 5 bases at J, leaving 5 bases unmatched. This CDR3 spans 15 amino acids. In nucleotides, the CDR3 is TGTGCCAGCAGCTTAGTGGCAGGGGGCATAGATACGCAGTATTTT. This gives the protein CASSLVAGGIDTQYF.

The V and J genes are TRBV6-1 and TRBJ1-3; D uncertain. The V gene's germline CDR1 is MNHNS and CDR2 SASEGT. Trimming left V 6 bases short and J 4 bases short, with 16 bases between. This CDR3 contains 15 residues. Written as DNA, the CDR3 is TGTGCCAGCAGGGCGACCTGGACGCCCGGAAACACCATATATTTT. Residues: CASRATWTPGNTIYF.

This clonotype was counted only a few times. The V call is TRBV20-1, the J call TRBJ2-7; TRBD1 is a possible D gene (5 bases). Deletions cut 6 bases from V and 2 bases from J, with 17 bases between. Per the germline V gene, CDR1 is DFQATT and CDR2 is SNEGSKA (reference sequence). CDR3 length: 14 residues. As DNA, the CDR3 is TGCAGTGCCCGCAGGGATATCGGAACCTACGAGCAGTACTTC. Residues: CSARRDIGTYEQYF.

The table lists this clonotype with a few counts. The chain links TRBV20-1 to TRBJ2-7, with D possibly TRBD1 on 6 matching bases. The CDR3 loop spans 14 amino acids. Germline V gives CDR1 DFQATT, CDR2 SNEGSKA (reference sequence). V dropped 5 bases and J dropped 0 bases, with 14 bases sitting between them. In nucleotides, the CDR3 is TGCAGTGCTCACAGGGATTCCTCCTCCTACGAGCAGTACTTC. Translated, it gives CSAHRDSSSYEQYF.

The sample holds a few counts of this clonotype. The J gene is TRBJ2-7, the V gene TRBV27; 7 bases agree with TRBD1. This CDR3 spans 13 amino acids. V lost 4 bases and J lost 3; bases outside the gene matches: 3. The germline V gene has CDR1 MNHEY and CDR2 SMNVEV (reference sequence). The CDR3 nucleotides are TGTGCCAGCAGTTACGGGACAGACTACGAGCAGTACTTC. As protein: CASSYGTDYEQYF.

The rearrangement uses TRBV7-9 and TRBJ2-7, with 7 bases aligning to TRBD1. Germline-derived CDR1 and CDR2 are SEHNR and FQNEAQ (reference sequence). CDR3 length equals 16 residues. Unmatched junction bases numbered 7, after V lost 0 bases and J lost 2 bases. The chain's CDR3 is CASSLAGRQGTYEQYF. The CDR3 DNA follows: TGTGCCAGCAGCTTAGCGGGGAGACAGGGCACCTACGAGCAGTACTTC.

The chain joins TRBV9 to TRBJ1-1; 8 bases match TRBD1. Trimming took 2 bases from V and 5 from J; bases not matched to a gene: 5. Looked up from germline, CDR1 is SGDLS and CDR2 is YYNGEE. The CDR3 has 14 amino acids. The CDR3 sequence is CASSVGQGGTEAFF. CDR3 bases: TGTGCCAGCAGCGTTGGACAGGGTGGTACTGAAGCTTTCTTT.

The J gene is TRBJ2-2, the V gene TRBV28, with 10 positions matching TRBD2. Germline V lookup: CDR1 MDHEN, CDR2 SYDVKM. The trim removed 1 base at V and 6 bases at J, leaving 5 bases unmatched. CDR3 length equals 16 residues. CDR3 DNA: TGTGCCAGCAGTTTATTACCTAGCGGGAGCGCCGGGGAGCTGTTTTTT. Translation: CASSLLPSGSAGELFF.

This clonotype occurred a few times. V is TRBV24-1 and J is TRBJ2-1; 12 bases match TRBD1. Germline lookup yields CDR1 KGHDR and CDR2 SFDVKD. The CDR3 consists of 12 residues. Unmatched junction bases numbered 5, after V lost 9 bases and J lost 12 bases. The CDR3 spells CATGTGGVMQFF. Here the CDR3 DNA reads TGTGCCACCGGGACAGGGGGCGTTATGCAGTTCTTC.

This clonotype was detected a few times. The rearrangement uses TRBV10-2 and TRBJ2-7; D perhaps matches TRBD1 (6 bases). Germline V gives CDR1 WSHSY, CDR2 SAAADI. Between the trimmed V and J ends, which lost 2 bases and 6 bases, there was a span of 17 bases. The CDR3 length is 15 residues. CDR3 in DNA: TGCGCCAGCAGTGAGGCGACAGGACGAGCCTCCGAGCAGTACTTC. It yields the protein CASSEATGRASEQYF.

The chain links TRBV14 to TRBJ2-1; D is unresolved. Germline V gene lookup returns CDR1 SGHDN and CDR2 FVKESK. The ends were cut back, 1 base at V and 0 bases at J, with 13 bases in the middle. The CDR3 runs 17 residues. The CDR3 DNA follows: TGTGCCAGCAGCCAAGTAGTGGTTCCTAGCTCCTACAATGAGCAGTTCTTC. Its translation is CASSQVVVPSSYNEQFF.

The rearrangement links TRBV20-1 to TRBJ1-1, with 7 bases aligning to TRBD1. The junction had 11 bases not matched to a gene; V was cut back by 3 bases and J by 10 bases. The CDR3 totals 13 residues. Per the germline V gene, CDR1 is DFQATT and CDR2 is SNEGSKA (reference sequence). This CDR3 reads CSARAAGGWGAFF. CDR3 DNA: TGCAGTGCTAGGGCGGCAGGGGGTTGGGGAGCTTTCTTT.

V and J are TRBV15 and TRBJ2-7; 9 nucleotides match TRBD1. The CDR3 length is 17 residues. The V gene end was trimmed by 1 base and the J gene end by 5 bases; junction bases not matched to a gene: 12. CDR1 and CDR2 (germline): LNHNV, YYDKDF (reference sequence). In DNA form, the CDR3 reads TGTGCCACCAGCAGAGTTAGGCCCGGGACAGGGAACCACGAGCAGTACTTC. Its protein product is CATSRVRPGTGNHEQYF.

This clonotype was counted only a few times. CDR3 bases: TGCAGCGTTCAGGCCGTTGACTCCTACGAGCAGTACTTC. As protein: CSVQAVDSYEQYF. V usage is TRBV29-1 and J usage is TRBJ2-7; D gene unclear. The germline V gene has CDR1 SQVTM and CDR2 ANQGSEA. This CDR3 has 13 amino acids. Trimming stripped 5 bases from V and 0 bases from J, with 11 bases between.

This clonotype showed up just a few times. The chain carries TRBV7-9 and TRBJ2-7; 7 nucleotides agree with TRBD1. The J segment lost 7 bases and the V segment lost 5 bases, leaving 8 bases of the junction unmatched. Germline V gene data show CDR1 as SEHNR and CDR2 as FQNEAQ (reference sequence). This CDR3 comprises 13 residues. CDR3 sequence reads: CASSGPTGWEQYF. CDR3 DNA: TGTGCCAGCAGCGGACCGACAGGGTGGGAGCAGTACTTC.

The chain recombines TRBV5-5 with TRBJ2-2, with D unclear. CDR3 size: 16 residues. In germline, CDR1 is SGHKS, CDR2 YYEKEE (reference sequence). V lost 0 bases, J lost 2 bases, and 11 bases lay in between. CDR3 DNA: TGTGCCAGCAGCTTGGAAAGACGCGGAAACACCGGGGAGCTGTTTTTT. Amino acids: CASSLERRGNTGELFF.